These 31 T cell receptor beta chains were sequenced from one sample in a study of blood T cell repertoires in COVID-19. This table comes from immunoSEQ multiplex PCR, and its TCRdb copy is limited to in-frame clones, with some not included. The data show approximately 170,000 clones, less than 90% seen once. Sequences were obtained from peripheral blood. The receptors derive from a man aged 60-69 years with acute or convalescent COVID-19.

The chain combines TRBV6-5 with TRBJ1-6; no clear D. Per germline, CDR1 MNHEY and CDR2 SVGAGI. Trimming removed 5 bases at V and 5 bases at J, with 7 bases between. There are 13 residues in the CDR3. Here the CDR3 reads CASSPTDNSPLHF. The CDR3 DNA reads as TGTGCCAGCAGTCCTACGGATAATTCACCCCTCCACTTT.

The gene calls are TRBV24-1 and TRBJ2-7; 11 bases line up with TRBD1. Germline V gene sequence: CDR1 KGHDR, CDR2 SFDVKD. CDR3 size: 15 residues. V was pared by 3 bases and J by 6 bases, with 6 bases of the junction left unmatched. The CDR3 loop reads CATSDPGQGAVEQYF. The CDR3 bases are TGTGCCACCAGTGATCCCGGACAGGGGGCAGTCGAGCAGTACTTC.

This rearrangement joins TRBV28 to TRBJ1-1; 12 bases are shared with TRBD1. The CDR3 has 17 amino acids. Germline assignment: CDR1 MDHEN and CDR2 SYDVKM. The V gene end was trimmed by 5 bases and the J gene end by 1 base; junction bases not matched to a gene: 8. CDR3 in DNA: TGTGCCAGCAGTAGTCCCGGGACAGGGGGCCAGAACACTGAAGCTTTCTTT. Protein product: CASSSPGTGGQNTEAFF. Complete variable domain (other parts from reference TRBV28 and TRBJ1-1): DVKVTQSSRYLVKRTGEKVFLECVQDMDHENMFWYRQDPGLGLRLIYFSYDVKMKEKGDIPEGYSVSREKKERFSLILESASTNQTSMYLCASSSPGTGGQNTEAFFGQGTRLTVV.

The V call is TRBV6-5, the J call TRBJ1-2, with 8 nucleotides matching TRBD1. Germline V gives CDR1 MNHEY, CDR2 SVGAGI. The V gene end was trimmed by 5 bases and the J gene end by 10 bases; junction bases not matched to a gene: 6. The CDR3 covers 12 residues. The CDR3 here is CASSSGQGLYTF. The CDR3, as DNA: TGTGCCAGCAGTAGTGGACAGGGTCTCTACACCTTC.

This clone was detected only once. The DNA of the CDR3 is TGTGCCAGTAGTAGGGACAGGGGAGATGGCTACACCTTC. It yields the protein CASSRDRGDGYTF. V and J are TRBV19 and TRBJ1-2; the match to TRBD1 covers 10 bases. CDR1 and CDR2 from the germline V gene are LNHDA and SQIVND (reference sequence). The CDR3 extends over 13 amino acids. J was trimmed by 6 bases and V by 4 bases; bases with no gene match: 2. Complete variable domain (other parts from reference TRBV19 and TRBJ1-2): DGGITQSPKYLFRKEGQNVTLSCEQNLNHDAMYWYRQDPGQGLRLIYYSQIVNDFQKGDIAEGYSVSREKKESFPLTVTSAQKNPTAFYLCASSRDRGDGYTFGSGTRLTVV.

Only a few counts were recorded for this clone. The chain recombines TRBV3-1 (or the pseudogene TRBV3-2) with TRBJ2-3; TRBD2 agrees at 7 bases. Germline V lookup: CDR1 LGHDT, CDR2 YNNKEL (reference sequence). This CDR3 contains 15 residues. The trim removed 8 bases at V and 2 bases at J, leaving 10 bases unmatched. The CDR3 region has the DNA TGTGCCAGCTCATACGAGCGGGGACCCACAGATACGCAGTATTTT. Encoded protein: CASSYERGPTDTQYF.

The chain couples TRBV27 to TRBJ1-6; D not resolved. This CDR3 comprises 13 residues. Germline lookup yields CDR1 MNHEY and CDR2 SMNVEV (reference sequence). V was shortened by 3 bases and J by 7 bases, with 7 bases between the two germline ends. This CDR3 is CASSFRENSPLHF. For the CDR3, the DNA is TGTGCCAGCAGTTTCCGGGAGAATTCACCCCTCCACTTT.

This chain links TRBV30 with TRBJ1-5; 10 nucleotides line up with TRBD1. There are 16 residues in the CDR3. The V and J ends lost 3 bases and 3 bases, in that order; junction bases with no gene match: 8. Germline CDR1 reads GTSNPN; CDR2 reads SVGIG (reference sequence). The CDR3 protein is CAWSPETGGINQPQHF. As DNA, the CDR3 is TGTGCCTGGAGCCCCGAGACAGGGGGCATCAATCAGCCCCAGCATTTT.

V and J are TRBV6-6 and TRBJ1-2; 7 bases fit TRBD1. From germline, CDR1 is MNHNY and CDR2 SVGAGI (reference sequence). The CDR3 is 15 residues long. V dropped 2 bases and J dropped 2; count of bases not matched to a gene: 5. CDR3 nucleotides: TGTGCCAGCAGTTACACGGGACAGCTGAACTATGGCTACACCTTC. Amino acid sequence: CASSYTGQLNYGYTF.

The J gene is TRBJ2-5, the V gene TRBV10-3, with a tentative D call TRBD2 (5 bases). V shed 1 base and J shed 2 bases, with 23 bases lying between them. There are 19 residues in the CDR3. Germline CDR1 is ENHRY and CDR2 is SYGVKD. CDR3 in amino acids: CAISEFPSRRTSGQETQYF. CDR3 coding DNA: TGTGCCATCAGTGAGTTTCCCTCTCGGAGGACGAGTGGTCAAGAGACCCAGTACTTC.

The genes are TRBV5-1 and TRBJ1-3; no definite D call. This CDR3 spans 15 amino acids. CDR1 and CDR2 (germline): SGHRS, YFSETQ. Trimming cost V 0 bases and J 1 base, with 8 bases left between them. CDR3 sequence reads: CASSLDRLSGNTIYF. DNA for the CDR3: TGCGCCAGCAGCTTGGATCGGTTATCTGGAAACACCATATATTTT.

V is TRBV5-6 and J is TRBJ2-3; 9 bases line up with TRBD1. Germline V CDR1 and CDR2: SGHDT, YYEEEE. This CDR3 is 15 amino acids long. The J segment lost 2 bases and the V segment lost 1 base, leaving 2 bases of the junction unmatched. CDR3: CASSLWDRDTDTQYF. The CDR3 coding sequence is TGTGCCAGCAGCTTGTGGGACAGGGACACAGATACGCAGTATTTT. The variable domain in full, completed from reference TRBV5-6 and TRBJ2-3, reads DAGVTQSPTHLIKTRGQQVTLRCSPKSGHDTVSWYQQALGQGPQFIFQYYEEEERQRGNFPDRFSGHQFPNYSSELNVNALLLGDSALYLCASSLWDRDTDTQYFGPGTRLTVL.

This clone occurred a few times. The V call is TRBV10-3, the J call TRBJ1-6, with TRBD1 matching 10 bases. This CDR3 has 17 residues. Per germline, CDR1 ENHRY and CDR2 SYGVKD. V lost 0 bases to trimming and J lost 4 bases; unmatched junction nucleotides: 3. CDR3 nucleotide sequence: TGTGCCATCAGTGAGTCCCGACAGGGGGCGTATAATTCACCCCTCCACTTT. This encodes CAISESRQGAYNSPLHF.

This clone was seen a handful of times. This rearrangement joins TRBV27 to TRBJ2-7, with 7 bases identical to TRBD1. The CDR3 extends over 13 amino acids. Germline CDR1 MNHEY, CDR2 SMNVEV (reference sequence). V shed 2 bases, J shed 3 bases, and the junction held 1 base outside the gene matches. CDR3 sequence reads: CASSLAGGYEQYF. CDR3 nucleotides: TGTGCCAGCAGTTTAGCAGGGGGCTACGAGCAGTACTTC.

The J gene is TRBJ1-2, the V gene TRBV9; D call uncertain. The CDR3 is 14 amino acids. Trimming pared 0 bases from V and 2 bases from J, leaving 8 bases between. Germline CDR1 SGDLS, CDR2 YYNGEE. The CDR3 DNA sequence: TGTGCCAGCAGCGTAGGCCCGGGAAACTATGGCTACACCTTC. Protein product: CASSVGPGNYGYTF.

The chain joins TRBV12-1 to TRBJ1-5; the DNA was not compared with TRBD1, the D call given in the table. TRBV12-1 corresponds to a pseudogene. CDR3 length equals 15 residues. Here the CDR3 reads CASSFGGQPNQPQHF. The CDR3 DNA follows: TGTGCCAGCAGCTTTGGGGGACAGCCCAATCAGCCCCAGCATTTT.

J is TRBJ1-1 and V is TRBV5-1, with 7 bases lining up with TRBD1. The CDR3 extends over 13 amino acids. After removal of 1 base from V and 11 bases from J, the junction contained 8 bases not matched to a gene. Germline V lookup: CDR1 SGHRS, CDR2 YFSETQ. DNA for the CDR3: TGCGCCAGCAGCTTGCCGACAGGGTCGGAGGCTTTCTTT. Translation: CASSLPTGSEAFF.

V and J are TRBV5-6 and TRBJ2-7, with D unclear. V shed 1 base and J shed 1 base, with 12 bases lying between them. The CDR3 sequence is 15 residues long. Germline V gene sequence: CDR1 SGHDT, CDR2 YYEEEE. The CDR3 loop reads CASSLRGRKSYEQYV. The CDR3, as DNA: TGTGCCAGCAGCTTGCGCGGCCGAAAGTCCTACGAGCAGTACGTC.

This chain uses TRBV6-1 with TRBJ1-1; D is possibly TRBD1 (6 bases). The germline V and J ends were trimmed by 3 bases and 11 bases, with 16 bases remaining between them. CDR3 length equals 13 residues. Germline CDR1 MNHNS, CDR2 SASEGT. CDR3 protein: CASSDYRAGWAFF. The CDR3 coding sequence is TGTGCCAGCAGTGATTACAGGGCCGGTTGGGCTTTCTTT.

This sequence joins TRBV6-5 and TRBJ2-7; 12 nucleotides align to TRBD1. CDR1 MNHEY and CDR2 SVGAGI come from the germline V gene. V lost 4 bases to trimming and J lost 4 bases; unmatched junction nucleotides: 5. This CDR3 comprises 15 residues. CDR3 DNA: TGTGCCAGCAGTTTCGGGACAGGGGGCTGGTACGAGCAGTACTTC. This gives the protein CASSFGTGGWYEQYF.

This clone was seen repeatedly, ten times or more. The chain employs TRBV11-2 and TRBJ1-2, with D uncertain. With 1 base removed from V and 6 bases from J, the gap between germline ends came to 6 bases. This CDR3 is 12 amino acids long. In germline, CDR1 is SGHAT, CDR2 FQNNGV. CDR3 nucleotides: TGTGCCAGCAGCTTAGGCGTTGATGGCTACACCTTC. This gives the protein CASSLGVDGYTF.

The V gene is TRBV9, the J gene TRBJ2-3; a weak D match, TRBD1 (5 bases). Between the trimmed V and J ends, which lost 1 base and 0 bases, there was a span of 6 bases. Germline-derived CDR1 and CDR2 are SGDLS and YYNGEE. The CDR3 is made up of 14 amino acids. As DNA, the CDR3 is TGTGCCAGCAGCGTACCAGGGAGCACAGATACGCAGTATTTT. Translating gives CASSVPGSTDTQYF.

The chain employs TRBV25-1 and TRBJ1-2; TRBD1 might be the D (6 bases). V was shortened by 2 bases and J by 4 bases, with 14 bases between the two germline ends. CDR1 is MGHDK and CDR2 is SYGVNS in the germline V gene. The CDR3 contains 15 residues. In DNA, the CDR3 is TGTGCCAGCAGTGAACGGACAGCAAGATTCTATGGCTACACCTTC. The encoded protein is CASSERTARFYGYTF.

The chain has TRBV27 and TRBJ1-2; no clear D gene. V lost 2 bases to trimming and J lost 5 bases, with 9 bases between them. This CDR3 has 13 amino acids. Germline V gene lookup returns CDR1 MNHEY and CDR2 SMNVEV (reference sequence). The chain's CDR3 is CASSLVRGYGYTF. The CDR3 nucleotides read TGTGCCAGCAGTTTAGTTCGGGGATATGGCTACACCTTC.

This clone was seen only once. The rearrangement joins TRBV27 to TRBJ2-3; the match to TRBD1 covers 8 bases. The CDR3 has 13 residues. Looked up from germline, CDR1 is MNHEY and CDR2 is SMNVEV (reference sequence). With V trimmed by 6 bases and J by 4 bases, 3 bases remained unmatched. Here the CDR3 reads CASSRQGSDTQYF. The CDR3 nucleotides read TGTGCCAGCAGCCGACAGGGGTCAGATACGCAGTATTTT.

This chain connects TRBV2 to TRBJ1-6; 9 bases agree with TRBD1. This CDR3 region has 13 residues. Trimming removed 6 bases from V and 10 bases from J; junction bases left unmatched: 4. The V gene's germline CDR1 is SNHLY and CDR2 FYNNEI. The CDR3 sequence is CASRGTGNSPLHF. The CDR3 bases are TGTGCCAGCAGAGGGACAGGGAACTCACCCCTCCACTTT.

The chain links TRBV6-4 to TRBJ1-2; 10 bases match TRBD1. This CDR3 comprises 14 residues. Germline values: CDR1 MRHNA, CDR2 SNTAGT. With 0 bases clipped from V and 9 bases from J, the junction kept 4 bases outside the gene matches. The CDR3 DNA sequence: TGTGCCAGCAGTGACTCGGGGGACAGGGGACGCTACACCTTC. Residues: CASSDSGDRGRYTF.

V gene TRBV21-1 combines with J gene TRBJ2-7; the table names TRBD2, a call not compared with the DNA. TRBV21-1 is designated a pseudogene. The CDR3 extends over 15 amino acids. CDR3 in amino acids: CASSKTSGRIYEQYF. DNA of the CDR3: TGTGCCAGCAGCAAGACTAGCGGGAGGATCTACGAGCAGTACTTC.

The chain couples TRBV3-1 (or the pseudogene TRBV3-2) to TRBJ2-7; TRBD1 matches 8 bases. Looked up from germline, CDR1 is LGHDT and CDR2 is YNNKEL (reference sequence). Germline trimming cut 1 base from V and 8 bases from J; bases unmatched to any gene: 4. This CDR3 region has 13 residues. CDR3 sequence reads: CASSQAGGWKQYV. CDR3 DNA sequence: TGTGCCAGCAGCCAAGCAGGGGGCTGGAAGCAGTACGTC.

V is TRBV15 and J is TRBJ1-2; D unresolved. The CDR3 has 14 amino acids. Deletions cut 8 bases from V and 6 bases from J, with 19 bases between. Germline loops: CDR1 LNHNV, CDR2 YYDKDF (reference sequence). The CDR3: CATRPGWAVDGYTF. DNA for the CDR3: TGTGCCACCCGTCCTGGTTGGGCCGTCGATGGCTACACCTTC.

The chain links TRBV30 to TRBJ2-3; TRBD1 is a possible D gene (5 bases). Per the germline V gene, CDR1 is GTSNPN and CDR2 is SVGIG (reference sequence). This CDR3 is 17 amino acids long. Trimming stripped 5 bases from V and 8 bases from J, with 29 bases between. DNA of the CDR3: TGTGCCTGGGGGCTCACTTCCTTGGCAGACCGAAGGGGTACGCAGTATTTT. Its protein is CAWGLTSLADRRGTQYF.